The clone carrying this TCR beta chain has a count of ten or more. Its antigen is currently unknown. With V trimmed by 2 bases and J by 5 bases, 8 bases remained unmatched. In germline, CDR1 is ENHRY, CDR2 SYGVKD. There are 16 residues in the CDR3. This record belongs to a study of T cells after yellow fever vaccination. The wider study: SMART-Seq v4 Ultra Low Input prepared libraries from low-cell fractions.

Whole-study results and caveats: In post-booster samples, most primary-vaccination clones reappeared (under 98% CD4, approximately 91% CD8).

In TCRdb, the 5' RACE reads were re-called with MiXCR into one record per CDR3 protein. The sample yields tens of thousands of distinct CDR3 sequences, approximately 7% seen once. Here the sequenced sample was CD8+ T cells sorted from PBMCs, taken 15 days after the yellow fever booster vaccination. The rearrangement links TRBV10-3 to TRBJ2-2; 7 nucleotides match TRBD1. The sequence was collected from a man aged 25 to 40 who received the YFV17D yellow fever vaccine. CDR3 in amino acids: CAISETDRDGTGELFF. The DNA for the CDR3 is TGTGCCATCAGTGAGACAGACAGGGATGGGACCGGGGAGCTGTTTTTT.